The 22 T cell receptor beta chains below come from one sample, sequenced in a study of shared clonotypes between healthy human individuals. Generated by immunoSEQ multiplex PCR, the TCRdb table keeps only in-frame clones and is missing some. The sample contains some 660,000 clones, 73% of which appear only once. Sequenced input: memory CD4+ T cells sorted from blood. The subset denotes: CD45RA-negative fraction. These receptors were obtained from a young woman in good health.

This clone has only one observation. The V call is TRBV7-8, the J call TRBJ1-3; 9 positions match TRBD1. V dropped 3 bases and J dropped 8; count of bases not matched to a gene: 8. Germline CDR1 is SGHVS and CDR2 is FQNEAQ. CDR3 length: 15 residues. Here the CDR3 reads CASSLADRGIDTIYF. The CDR3 DNA is TGTGCCAGCAGCTTGGCAGACAGGGGGATAGACACCATATATTTT.

This clone was recorded once. The chain joins TRBV13 to TRBJ2-3; D uncertain. CDR3 size: 19 residues. CDR1 is PRHDT and CDR2 is FYEKMQ in the germline V gene (reference sequence). Deletions cut 3 bases from V and 2 bases from J, with 24 bases between. Written as DNA, the CDR3 is TGTGCCAGCAGCTTGGGCACACCTTATTTGGAGACATACACAGATACGCAGTATTTT. Translation: CASSLGTPYLETYTDTQYF.

This chain links TRBV6-5 with TRBJ2-5; 8 nucleotides agree with TRBD1. Trimming removed 4 bases from V and 1 base from J; junction bases left unmatched: 5. The CDR3 spans 15 residues. Germline V gene lookup returns CDR1 MNHEY and CDR2 SVGAGI. CDR3 sequence reads: CASSSQTGVQETQYF. The CDR3 nucleotides read TGTGCCAGCAGTTCTCAGACAGGGGTCCAAGAGACCCAGTACTTC.

V usage is TRBV19 and J usage is TRBJ2-3; 9 bases align to TRBD1. The CDR3 loop spans 17 amino acids. V dropped 3 bases and J dropped 4; count of bases not matched to a gene: 11. Germline V gives CDR1 LNHDA, CDR2 SQIVND (reference sequence). CDR3 DNA: TGTGCCAGTAGTATCTTGGCCGGGACAGGGTATTCAGATACGCAGTATTTT. It specifies CASSILAGTGYSDTQYF.

The CDR3 nucleotides read TGTGCCAGCAGTTCCTATCTGATTCCCGAGCAGTACTTC. Its protein is CASSSYLIPEQYF. V is TRBV28 and J is TRBJ2-7; D gene uncertain. Germline V gives CDR1 MDHEN, CDR2 SYDVKM. This CDR3 contains 13 residues. Trimming removed 4 bases from V and 6 bases from J, with 13 bases in between.

The rearrangement joins TRBV5-6 to TRBJ2-5; a possible D gene is TRBD2 (5 bases). The V end was cut by 4 bases, the J end by 2 bases, with 12 bases between. CDR1 and CDR2 (germline): SGHDT, YYEEEE. The CDR3 spans 14 residues. CDR3 region: CASSPWTSQETQYF. DNA of the CDR3: TGTGCCAGCAGCCCCTGGACTTCACAAGAGACCCAGTACTTC.

The sample holds a few counts of this clone. The V gene is TRBV29-1, the J gene TRBJ2-3; D call uncertain. The CDR3 runs 12 residues. V lost 5 bases, J lost 5 bases, and 11 bases lay in between. Germline V gene data show CDR1 as SQVTM and CDR2 as ANQGSEA. The CDR3 is CSVPRALDTQYF. The CDR3 DNA sequence: TGCAGCGTTCCCAGAGCGCTAGATACGCAGTATTTT.

The rearrangement links TRBV5-5 to TRBJ2-2; D call uncertain. V was trimmed by 0 bases and J by 5 bases, leaving 5 bases between them. Germline CDR1 is SGHKS and CDR2 is YYEKEE (reference sequence). The CDR3 contains 13 residues. The CDR3 is CASSLGATGELFF. The DNA of the CDR3 is TGTGCCAGCAGCTTGGGGGCAACCGGGGAGCTGTTTTTT.

The chain joins TRBV27 to TRBJ2-7, with D tentatively TRBD1 (6 bases). The CDR3 is 15 residues long. Trimming left V 7 bases short and J 2 bases short, with 18 bases between. From germline, CDR1 is MNHEY and CDR2 SMNVEV (reference sequence). The CDR3 DNA follows: TGTGCCAGCACCATTCCCGACAGGTACCCCTACGAGCAGTACTTC. Its protein is CASTIPDRYPYEQYF.

V and J are TRBV28 and TRBJ1-2, with 8 bases fitting TRBD1. This CDR3 contains 14 residues. Germline V gene data show CDR1 as MDHEN and CDR2 as SYDVKM. J was trimmed by 9 bases and V by 0 bases; bases with no gene match: 6. CDR3 DNA: TGTGCCAGCAGTTTATGGACAGGGGACGGGAGCTACACCTTC. It encodes CASSLWTGDGSYTF.

This clone was detected only once. This sequence joins TRBV7-8 and TRBJ1-1; TRBD1 matches at 7 bases. There are 14 residues in the CDR3. Germline CDR1 and CDR2: SGHVS and FQNEAQ. The ends lost 5 bases at V and 4 bases at J; junction bases unmatched: 7. This CDR3 is CASSRNRGSTEAFF. Written as DNA, the CDR3 is TGTGCCAGCAGCCGGAACAGGGGTAGCACTGAAGCTTTCTTT.

The genes are TRBV28 and TRBJ2-7, with 12 positions matching TRBD2. The V and J ends lost 4 bases and 7 bases, in that order; junction bases with no gene match: 8. Germline CDR1 is MDHEN and CDR2 is SYDVKM. The CDR3 spans 15 residues. CDR3 in amino acids: CASSSLTSGRREQYF. In nucleotides, the CDR3 is TGTGCCAGCAGTTCCTTAACTAGCGGGAGGCGTGAGCAGTACTTC.

The sample holds one count of this clone. The chain couples TRBV25-1 to TRBJ2-7, with TRBD1 matching 7 bases. V lost 2 bases to trimming and J lost 3 bases; unmatched junction nucleotides: 7. CDR1 and CDR2 from the germline V gene are MGHDK and SYGVNS. The CDR3 is made up of 15 amino acids. CDR3 loop: CASSETTGTIYEQYF. The DNA of the CDR3 is TGTGCCAGCAGTGAAACGACAGGGACCATCTACGAGCAGTACTTC.

V usage is TRBV5-1 and J usage is TRBJ2-3; 9 bases line up with TRBD1. V gave up 4 bases and J gave up 3 bases; unmatched junction bases: 3. The CDR3 is 14 amino acids. CDR1 is SGHRS, CDR2 YFSETQ, per germline. CDR3 bases: TGCGCCAGCAGCGAGGGACAGGGAACAGATACGCAGTATTTT. Encoded protein: CASSEGQGTDTQYF.

A few counts support this clone. The rearrangement links TRBV5-4 to TRBJ2-7; TRBD2 aligns across 11 bases. After removal of 2 bases from V and 3 bases from J, the junction contained 7 bases not matched to a gene. Germline assignment: CDR1 SGHNT and CDR2 YYREEE (reference sequence). The CDR3 covers 16 residues. CDR3 loop: CASSFGTSGGHYEQYF. The CDR3 nucleotides read TGTGCCAGCAGCTTTGGGACTAGCGGAGGCCACTACGAGCAGTACTTC. Using reference TRBV5-4 and TRBJ2-7 for the parts outside the CDR3, the full variable domain is ETGVTQSPTHLIKTRGQQVTLRCSSQSGHNTVSWYQQALGQGPQFIFQYYREEENGRGNFPPRFSGLQFPNYSSELNVNALELDDSALYLCASSFGTSGGHYEQYFGPGTRLTVT.

The chain has TRBV7-8 and TRBJ2-1; D might be TRBD1 or TRBD2, each matching 5 bases. Germline V gives CDR1 SGHVS, CDR2 FQNEAQ. The CDR3 extends over 13 amino acids. The V end was cut by 6 bases, the J end by 6 bases, with 12 bases between. CDR3 nucleotides: TGTGCCAGCAGAGTCGGGACCTTCAATGAGCAGTTCTTC. It yields the protein CASRVGTFNEQFF.

The chain joins TRBV9 to TRBJ2-3, with D possibly matching TRBD1 (5 bases). The CDR3 has 13 amino acids. V lost 2 bases and J 5 bases, leaving 9 bases between the germline ends. In germline, CDR1 is SGDLS, CDR2 YYNGEE. The CDR3 nucleotides read TGTGCCAGCAGCGTCCAGGGTGAAGATACGCAGTATTTT. Its translation is CASSVQGEDTQYF.

This clone came up once. At one end, the junction sequence differs from germline, possibly due to a read error. The V and J genes are TRBV29-1 and TRBJ1-3, with 8 bases identical to TRBD1. The CDR3 totals 14 residues. The germline CDR1 and CDR2 sequences are SQVTM and ANQGSEA. As DNA, the CDR3 is TGCAGCGTGGGTAGACAGGGGACTGGGAACACCATATATTTT. Amino acids: CSVGRQGTGNTIYF.

The chain combines TRBV19 with TRBJ1-5; the D gene is possibly TRBD1 (6 bases). V lost 4 bases, J lost 6 bases, and 19 bases lay in between. The CDR3 sequence is 16 residues long. From germline, CDR1 is LNHDA and CDR2 SQIVND (reference sequence). CDR3 in amino acids: CASSNTGFLEGQPQHF. CDR3 coding DNA: TGTGCCAGTAGTAACACAGGGTTTCTGGAGGGTCAGCCCCAGCATTTT. The complete variable domain, with remaining parts taken from reference TRBV19 and TRBJ1-5, reads DGGITQSPKYLFRKEGQNVTLSCEQNLNHDAMYWYRQDPGQGLRLIYYSQIVNDFQKGDIAEGYSVSREKKESFPLTVTSAQKNPTAFYLCASSNTGFLEGQPQHFGDGTRLSIL.

The chain links TRBV28 to TRBJ2-7, with D hard to call. The germline V gene encodes CDR1 MDHEN and CDR2 SYDVKM. This CDR3 comprises 12 residues. Trimming removed 10 bases at V and 0 bases at J, with 10 bases between. CDR3 nucleotides: TGTGCCACTCTTGACGACTCCTACGAGCAGTACTTC. Translated: CATLDDSYEQYF. Filled out from reference TRBV28 and TRBJ2-7, the complete variable domain reads DVKVTQSSRYLVKRTGEKVFLECVQDMDHENMFWYRQDPGLGLRLIYFSYDVKMKEKGDIPEGYSVSREKKERFSLILESASTNQTSMYLCATLDDSYEQYFGPGTRLTVT.

V usage is TRBV19 and J usage is TRBJ1-5; D gene uncertain. Germline CDR1 is LNHDA and CDR2 is SQIVND (reference sequence). This CDR3 comprises 15 residues. Trimming cost V 5 bases and J 0 bases, with 11 bases left between them. As DNA, the CDR3 is TGTGCCAGTAGTCGCCGGCTGTATAGCAATCAGCCCCAGCATTTT. This encodes CASSRRLYSNQPQHF. Filled out from reference TRBV19 and TRBJ1-5, the complete variable domain reads DGGITQSPKYLFRKEGQNVTLSCEQNLNHDAMYWYRQDPGQGLRLIYYSQIVNDFQKGDIAEGYSVSREKKESFPLTVTSAQKNPTAFYLCASSRRLYSNQPQHFGDGTRLSIL.

This sequence joins TRBV5-1 and TRBJ2-7; TRBD2 matches at 7 bases. This CDR3 has 15 residues. Germline CDR1 SGHRS, CDR2 YFSETQ. V lost 0 bases, J lost 4 bases, and 7 bases stayed unmatched. The CDR3, as DNA: TGCGCCAGCAGCTTGGGACTCGCGGGGGAGTACGAGCAGTACTTC. Translated, it gives CASSLGLAGEYEQYF.